The next 7 T cell receptor beta chains were all read from a single sample in a study of PD-L1 blockade in urothelial cancer. Indicated time point: peripheral blood 6 weeks after treatment start. Libraries were prepared by immunoSEQ multiplex PCR; TCRdb keeps only in-frame clonotypes and omits some of them. The sample carries 95,000 to 150,000 clones, more than 75% recorded once. The material was PBMCs, obtained around atezolizumab (anti-PD-L1) treatment. The receptor set was obtained from a man aged 45-65 years with urothelial cancer.

This clone was found once. The chain links TRBV4-1 to TRBJ2-3; 12 positions agree with TRBD2. Germline CDR1 MGHRA, CDR2 YSYEKL. The junction had 6 bases not matched to a gene; V was cut back by 2 bases and J by 0 bases. The CDR3 contains 18 residues. The CDR3 DNA sequence: TGCGCCAGCAGCCAACCCCCCGGGACTAGCGGGAGCACAGATACGCAGTATTTT. It specifies CASSQPPGTSGSTDTQYF.

This clone was picked up one time. The V and J genes are TRBV13 and TRBJ2-7, with 10 bases fitting TRBD1. The CDR3 runs 14 residues. The germline V gene encodes CDR1 PRHDT and CDR2 FYEKMQ (reference sequence). J was trimmed by 6 bases and V by 5 bases; bases with no gene match: 7. CDR3 region: CASSPGTGEGEQYF. CDR3 in DNA: TGTGCCAGCAGCCCAGGGACAGGGGAGGGCGAGCAGTACTTC.

V gene TRBV30 combines with J gene TRBJ2-2, with D possibly matching TRBD1 (5 bases). In germline, CDR1 is GTSNPN, CDR2 SVGIG (reference sequence). CDR3 length: 14 amino acids. Trimming stripped 2 bases from V and 4 bases from J, with 11 bases between. The CDR3 loop is CAWSYQGITGELFF. The DNA for the CDR3 is TGTGCCTGGAGTTATCAGGGAATCACCGGGGAGCTGTTTTTT.

The DNA of the CDR3 is TGCGCCAGCAGCGATGACAGGGGAGGCACTGAAGCTTTCTTT. It codes for CASSDDRGGTEAFF. The V and J genes are TRBV5-1 and TRBJ1-1, with TRBD1 matching 8 bases. Germline CDR1 and CDR2: SGHRS and YFSETQ. The trim removed 4 bases at V and 4 bases at J, leaving 6 bases unmatched. The CDR3 spans 14 residues.

The genes are TRBV30 and TRBJ2-7, with D possibly matching TRBD1 (6 bases). V was shortened by 3 bases and J by 2 bases, with 11 bases between the two germline ends. The germline gives CDR1 GTSNPN, CDR2 SVGIG (reference sequence). The CDR3 runs 13 residues. In DNA form, the CDR3 reads TGTGCCTGGAGGGTGACAGGAGCCTACGAGCAGTACTTC. Translating it yields CAWRVTGAYEQYF.

The chain is built from TRBV7-8 and TRBJ2-4; 11 positions agree with TRBD2. There are 19 residues in the CDR3. Germline CDR1 SGHVS, CDR2 FQNEAQ. J lost 1 base, V lost 2 bases, and 10 bases had no gene match. The DNA for the CDR3 is TGTGCCAGCAGCTTATATGGTACTAGCGGGAGCGGTGCCAAAAACATTCAGTACTTC. Protein sequence: CASSLYGTSGSGAKNIQYF. The full variable domain, in which reference TRBV7-8 and TRBJ2-4 provide the parts outside the CDR3, is GAGVSQSPRYKVAKRGQDVALRCDPISGHVSLFWYQQALGQGPEFLTYFQNEAQLDKSGLPSDRFFAERPEGSVSTLKIQRTQQEDSAVYLCASSLYGTSGSGAKNIQYFGAGTRLSVL.

The chain employs TRBV14 and TRBJ2-4; tentatively, D is TRBD2 (6 bases). With 4 bases removed from V and 6 bases from J, the gap between germline ends came to 16 bases. This CDR3 is built from 15 residues. In germline, CDR1 is SGHDN, CDR2 FVKESK. The CDR3 spells CASSRASATGNIQYF. The CDR3 nucleotides read TGTGCCAGCAGCCGAGCTAGCGCAACCGGAAACATTCAGTACTTC.